The present T cell receptor beta chain was sequenced within a study of blood T cell repertoires in COVID-19. Study-level information: Specimens from acute and convalescent COVID-19 originated in the United States, Italy and Spain.

Here immunoSEQ multiplex PCR was the method, and the copy in TCRdb shows in-frame clones only, minus some. The data hold roughly 110,000 clones, with about 88% observed a single time. CDR3 size: 16 residues. Trimming pared 3 bases from V and 0 bases from J, leaving 11 bases between. Germline V gene lookup returns CDR1 SGHTA and CDR2 FQGNSA. Input material: peripheral blood. The chain couples TRBV7-2 to TRBJ2-2, with D maybe TRBD2 (5 bases). The sequence was obtained from a woman between 65 and 79 years old who had recovered from COVID-19. The CDR3 region has the DNA TGTGCCAGCAGCTTGCATAGCGCTGCGAACACCGGGGAGCTGTTTTTT. Residues: CASSLHSAANTGELFF.